One and the same sample provided the 23 T cell receptor beta chains below, sequenced in a study of T cell repertoires in cytomegalovirus infection. TCRdb itself ran the reads through MiXCR, one entry per CDR3 protein. The data contain fewer than 550,000 distinct CDR3 sequences, over 9% of them seen just once; the ten biggest clones take up around 9.6%. The sample was PBMCs. Receptor source: a human donor in good health (CMV status not recorded). Some clones in this sample may be carry-over from other donors' samples.

This clonotype was observed at least ten times. The chain has TRBV7-3 and TRBJ2-1, with D possibly matching TRBD2 (5 bases). The V gene's germline CDR1 is SGHTA and CDR2 FQGTGA. Trimming shortened V by 3 bases and J by 10 bases, and 10 bases separated the two germline ends. The CDR3 consists of 12 residues. The DNA of the CDR3 is TGTGCCAGCAGCTTGCCCGGACTGGAGCAGTTCTTC. Translation gives CASSLPGLEQFF.

The genes are TRBV15 and TRBJ1-1, with D possibly TRBD1 on 5 matching bases. V was pared by 1 base and J by 3 bases, with 9 bases between. CDR3 length: 14 residues. Germline V gene lookup returns CDR1 LNHNV and CDR2 YYDKDF (reference sequence). The CDR3 DNA reads TGTGCCACCAGCAGAGTTGCGGGGGACACTGAAGCTTTCTTT. Its protein is CATSRVAGDTEAFF.

This clonotype was seen many times. The V gene is TRBV7-2, the J gene TRBJ2-5; possibly TRBD1 for D (5 bases). CDR3 size: 14 residues. The V gene lost 5 bases and the J gene lost 5 bases, with 15 bases spanning the gap. The germline V gene has CDR1 SGHTA and CDR2 FQGNSA. This chain's CDR3 is CASSRTRAMETQYF. The CDR3 nucleotides are TGTGCCAGCAGCCGGACAAGGGCGATGGAGACCCAGTACTTC.

This clonotype was picked up many times. The rearrangement joins TRBV12-3 or TRBV12-4 to TRBJ2-2; unclear D gene. Trimming pared 2 bases from V and 1 base from J, leaving 5 bases between. The CDR3 contains 14 residues. Written as DNA, the CDR3 is TGTGCCAGCAGTTTATTCGAGAACACCGGGGAGCTGTTTTTT. The encoded protein is CASSLFENTGELFF.

There are many counts of this clonotype. The chain combines TRBV4-1 with TRBJ2-3; 13 bases are shared with TRBD2. Germline-derived CDR1 and CDR2 are MGHRA and YSYEKL. The CDR3 has 16 residues. V lost 0 bases and J lost 5; bases outside the gene matches: 2. The CDR3 nucleotides are TGCGCCAGCAGCCAAGAACGACTAGCGGGGGGAGATACGCAGTATTTT. Protein sequence: CASSQERLAGGDTQYF.

As concerns this clonotype: A much larger clone lies a single base off, so this may be a read error. The chain has TRBV20-1 and TRBJ1-5, with D possibly being TRBD1 (5 bases). The CDR3 consists of 16 residues. CDR1 and CDR2 (germline): DFQATT, SNEGSKA (reference sequence). Trimming took off 5 bases at V and 0 bases at J, with 17 bases between the two ends. The CDR3 reads CSAATGQCYSNQPQHF. CDR3 in DNA: TGCAGTGCTGCTACAGGCCAATGTTATAGCAATCAGCCCCAGCATTTT.

This clonotype appeared a few times. V is TRBV27 and J is TRBJ2-3; 11 positions match TRBD1. The CDR3 loop spans 15 amino acids. V shed 6 bases, J shed 6 bases, and the junction held 8 bases outside the gene matches. Germline loops: CDR1 MNHEY, CDR2 SMNVEV (reference sequence). In DNA, the CDR3 is TGTGCCAGCAGACCTCCGGGACAGGGGGGGGATACGCAGTATTTT. Translating gives CASRPPGQGGDTQYF.

The chain uses TRBV10-3 and TRBJ2-7; 9 positions match TRBD1. Germline CDR1 and CDR2: ENHRY and SYGVKD. With 2 bases clipped from V and 1 base from J, the junction kept 6 bases outside the gene matches. CDR3 size: 16 residues. The CDR3 sequence: CAISEPNRGPSYEQYF. The CDR3 DNA sequence: TGTGCCATCAGTGAGCCCAACAGGGGGCCTTCCTACGAGCAGTACTTC.

This clonotype has a count of ten or more. V gene TRBV29-1 combines with J gene TRBJ1-1; possibly TRBD1 for D (5 bases). V lost 7 bases, J lost 6 bases, and 12 bases lay in between. Looked up from germline, CDR1 is SQVTM and CDR2 is ANQGSEA. The CDR3 contains 11 residues. CDR3 residues: CSGQGTAEAFF. The CDR3 bases are TGCAGCGGGCAGGGTACGGCTGAAGCTTTCTTT.

This clonotype was observed many times. The V call is TRBV10-3, the J call TRBJ2-7; the D call may be TRBD1 or TRBD2 (6 bases each). The germline V and J ends were trimmed by 10 bases and 0 bases, with 13 bases remaining between them. Germline V gene lookup returns CDR1 ENHRY and CDR2 SYGVKD. The CDR3 spans 13 residues. CDR3 sequence: CATQGTRSYEQYF. CDR3 in DNA: TGTGCCACCCAGGGGACTCGCTCCTACGAGCAGTACTTC.

This clonotype was picked up many times. V is TRBV10-3 and J is TRBJ1-4; D uncertain. Germline V gives CDR1 ENHRY, CDR2 SYGVKD. With 2 bases removed from V and 12 bases from J, the gap between germline ends came to 13 bases. The CDR3 spans 13 residues. The CDR3 loop reads CAISEPATSELFF. CDR3 nucleotides: TGTGCCATCAGTGAGCCGGCGACCAGTGAACTGTTTTTT.

This chain connects TRBV20-1 to TRBJ2-4; 10 positions match TRBD1. Germline V lookup: CDR1 DFQATT, CDR2 SNEGSKA (reference sequence). The CDR3 covers 15 residues. J was trimmed by 0 bases and V by 3 bases; bases with no gene match: 2. The DNA for the CDR3 is TGCAGTGCTAGCGGGACAGGGGAAGCCAAAAACATTCAGTACTTC. Encoded protein: CSASGTGEAKNIQYF.

Many counts were recorded for this clonotype. The V gene is TRBV25-1, the J gene TRBJ2-2; D may be TRBD1 or TRBD2 (5 bases each). The germline V and J ends were trimmed by 8 bases and 4 bases, with 17 bases remaining between them. Germline CDR1 and CDR2: MGHDK and SYGVNS. CDR3 size: 15 residues. The CDR3 reads CASRIGGGSTGELFF. DNA of the CDR3: TGTGCCAGCCGAATCGGTGGGGGTAGCACCGGGGAGCTGTTTTTT.

This clonotype has just a few counts. V gene TRBV3-1 combines with J gene TRBJ1-6, with D maybe TRBD1 (6 bases). The germline CDR1 and CDR2 sequences are LGHDT and YNNKEL (reference sequence). This CDR3 region has 15 residues. The V end lost 4 bases, the J end lost 5 bases, and 12 bases lay between the germline ends. The CDR3 loop is CASSPGQINNSPLHF. The DNA for the CDR3 is TGTGCCAGCAGCCCCGGACAGATCAATAATTCACCCCTCCACTTT.

There are a few counts of this clonotype. This chain joins TRBV2 and TRBJ2-2; D remains ambiguous. V gave up 8 bases and J gave up 1 base, with 5 bases separating them. Germline values: CDR1 SNHLY, CDR2 FYNNEI. The CDR3 has 12 amino acids. CDR3: CASARNTGELFF. In DNA, the CDR3 is TGTGCCAGCGCTCGGAACACCGGGGAGCTGTTTTTT.

The sample holds many counts of this clonotype. The V call is TRBV7-9, the J call TRBJ1-4, with no clear D. V lost 8 bases and J lost 0, with 10 bases in between. This CDR3 comprises 14 residues. CDR1 is SEHNR and CDR2 is FQNEAQ in the germline V gene (reference sequence). The CDR3 bases are TGTGCCAGCGCCGATCGCGCAACTAATGAAAAACTGTTTTTT. This translates into CASADRATNEKLFF.

In regard to this clonotype: This may be a read error: a much more frequent sequence differs by one nucleotide. The chain carries TRBV18 and TRBJ2-7, with no clear D. Per germline, CDR1 KGHSH and CDR2 LQKENI. The germline V and J ends were trimmed by 4 bases and 7 bases, with 8 bases remaining between them. This CDR3 is 11 amino acids long. As DNA, the CDR3 is TGTGCCAGCTCACTTAACGCAGAGCAGTACTTC. It translates to CASSLNAEQYF.

J is TRBJ1-1 and V is TRBV20-1; TRBD1 agrees at 7 bases. CDR1 is DFQATT and CDR2 is SNEGSKA in the germline V gene (reference sequence). CDR3 length: 16 residues. V trimming: 1 base; J trimming: 4 bases; junction bases outside the gene matches: 12. The CDR3 here is CSARGQGKIQGTEAFF. The CDR3 DNA reads as TGCAGTGCTAGAGGACAGGGTAAGATTCAAGGCACTGAAGCTTTCTTT.

This clonotype was counted only a few times. The rearrangement joins TRBV9 to TRBJ2-1; D is unresolved. The CDR3 runs to 16 residues. Trimming stripped 0 bases from V and 0 bases from J, with 10 bases between. CDR1 SGDLS and CDR2 YYNGEE come from the germline V gene. The CDR3 sequence: CASSVDHGRSYNEQFF. In DNA form, the CDR3 reads TGTGCCAGCAGCGTAGACCACGGCCGCTCCTACAATGAGCAGTTCTTC.

The chain recombines TRBV15 with TRBJ1-5; D might be TRBD1 (6 bases). CDR1 LNHNV and CDR2 YYDKDF come from the germline V gene (reference sequence). V lost 0 bases and J 8 bases, leaving 20 bases between the germline ends. The CDR3 runs to 17 residues. The CDR3 reads CATSRDRGGFSPEPQHF. CDR3 coding DNA: TGTGCCACCAGCAGAGATCGAGGGGGGTTTTCTCCGGAGCCCCAGCATTTT.

This clonotype was counted between two and nine times. The V call is TRBV20-1, the J call TRBJ1-1, with TRBD1 matching 7 bases. This CDR3 is built from 12 residues. V shed 4 bases and J 5 bases; nucleotides not matched to a gene: 4. Germline assignment: CDR1 DFQATT and CDR2 SNEGSKA (reference sequence). The CDR3 DNA follows: TGCAGTGCTAACACAGGGGAAACTGAAGCTTTCTTT. As protein: CSANTGETEAFF.

This clonotype was seen many times. J is TRBJ1-4 and V is TRBV2; a weak D match, TRBD1 (5 bases). V was cut by 6 bases and J by 0 bases, with 17 bases left in between. From germline, CDR1 is SNHLY and CDR2 FYNNEI. This CDR3 has 17 residues. CDR3 DNA sequence: TGTGCCAGCAGCTCCTTGGGTTGGACACCAACTAATGAAAAACTGTTTTTT. Translated, it gives CASSSLGWTPTNEKLFF.

The chain links TRBV28 to TRBJ2-2; 9 bases agree with TRBD2. The CDR3 is 17 residues long. V was clipped by 1 base and J by 6 bases; unmatched bases: 9. The germline gives CDR1 MDHEN, CDR2 SYDVKM. CDR3 coding DNA: TGTGCCAGCAGTTTATTTCGAACGGTAGCGGGAGCCGGGGAGCTGTTTTTT. Protein sequence: CASSLFRTVAGAGELFF.